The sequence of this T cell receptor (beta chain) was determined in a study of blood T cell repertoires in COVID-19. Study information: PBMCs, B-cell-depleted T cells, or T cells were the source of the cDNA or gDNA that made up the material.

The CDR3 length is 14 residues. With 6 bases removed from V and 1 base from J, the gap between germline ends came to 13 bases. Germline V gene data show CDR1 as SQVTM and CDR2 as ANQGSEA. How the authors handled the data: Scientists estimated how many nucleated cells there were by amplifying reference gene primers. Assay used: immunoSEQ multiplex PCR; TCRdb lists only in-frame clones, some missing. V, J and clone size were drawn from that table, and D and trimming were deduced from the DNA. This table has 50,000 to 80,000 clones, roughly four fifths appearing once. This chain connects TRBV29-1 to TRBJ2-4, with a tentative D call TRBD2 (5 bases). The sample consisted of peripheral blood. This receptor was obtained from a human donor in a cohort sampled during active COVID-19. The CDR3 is CSVRLTLAKNIQYF. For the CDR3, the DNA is TGCAGCGTCCGACTAACACTTGCCAAAAACATTCAGTACTTC.